The 24 T cell receptor beta chains below were found in one sample sequenced in a study of PD-1 blockade in classical Hodgkin lymphoma. Repertoires were generated with immunoSEQ multiplex PCR, while TCRdb's copy carries only in-frame clones and drops some. The sample yields about 50,000 clones, 88% seen once. All trial patients relapsed after autologous stem cell transplantation. The sequencing used peripheral blood mononuclear cells (PBMCs), collected before the second cycle of nivolumab. The receptors stem from a human donor with classical Hodgkin lymphoma.

CDR3 residues: CASSYDRQQGGYTF. The CDR3 DNA is TGTGCCAGCAGTTACGATCGGCAGCAAGGGGGCTACACCTTC. This chain uses TRBV6-5 with TRBJ1-2; D uncertain. The germline gives CDR1 MNHEY, CDR2 SVGAGI. V was pared by 2 bases and J by 8 bases, with 15 bases between. The CDR3 totals 14 residues.

The rearrangement uses TRBV5-1 and TRBJ2-3, with 7 bases aligning to TRBD1. CDR3 length: 16 residues. V shed 0 bases and J 6 bases; nucleotides not matched to a gene: 10. CDR1 SGHRS and CDR2 YFSETQ come from the germline V gene. This chain's CDR3 is CASSLAGAGGKDTQYF. DNA of the CDR3: TGCGCCAGCAGCTTGGCCGGTGCAGGGGGTAAGGATACGCAGTATTTT.

J is TRBJ1-1 and V is TRBV27; unclear D gene. V lost 0 bases, J lost 1 base, and 9 bases lay in between. The germline CDR1 and CDR2 sequences are MNHEY and SMNVEV (reference sequence). The CDR3 is 15 amino acids. As DNA, the CDR3 is TGTGCCAGCAGTTTATCGGGCAGTCCGAACACTGAAGCTTTCTTT. Translation gives CASSLSGSPNTEAFF.

This chain connects TRBV5-1 to TRBJ1-4, with D unclear. V was clipped by 0 bases and J by 1 base, with 7 bases between them. Germline values: CDR1 SGHRS, CDR2 YFSETQ. This CDR3 comprises 15 residues. The CDR3 sequence: CASSLAPETNEKLFF. The CDR3 DNA sequence: TGCGCCAGCAGCTTGGCCCCGGAAACTAATGAAAAACTGTTTTTT. The whole variable domain, remainder taken from reference TRBV5-1 and TRBJ1-4, is KAGVTQTPRYLIKTRGQQVTLSCSPISGHRSVSWYQQTPGQGLQFLFEYFSETQRNKGNFPGRFSGRQFSNSRSEMNVSTLELGDSALYLCASSLAPETNEKLFFGSGTQLSVL.

The gene calls are TRBV27 and TRBJ2-5, with no clear D. The CDR3 consists of 14 residues. V was clipped by 0 bases and J by 4 bases, with 9 bases between them. The germline V gene has CDR1 MNHEY and CDR2 SMNVEV (reference sequence). The CDR3 DNA reads as TGTGCCAGCAGTTTATCGCGTACCGGAGAGACCCAGTACTTC. Its protein product is CASSLSRTGETQYF.

The chain couples TRBV30 to TRBJ2-6, with D tentatively TRBD1 or TRBD2 (5 bases each). CDR1 is GTSNPN, CDR2 SVGIG, per germline (reference sequence). V was cut by 5 bases and J by 2 bases, with 16 bases left in between. CDR3 length: 16 residues. The CDR3 sequence is CAWAQGRSPGANVLTF. The DNA of the CDR3 is TGTGCCTGGGCCCAGGGACGCTCCCCTGGGGCCAACGTCCTGACTTTC.

The chain carries TRBV5-1 and TRBJ1-2; 8 bases are shared with TRBD1. Germline trimming cut 0 bases from V and 4 bases from J; bases unmatched to any gene: 2. Per germline, CDR1 SGHRS and CDR2 YFSETQ. The CDR3 is made up of 14 amino acids. In DNA form, the CDR3 reads TGCGCCAGCAGCTTGGCCACAGGGGGCTATGGCTACACCTTC. This translates into CASSLATGGYGYTF.

CDR3 coding DNA: TGTGCCAGCAGTTACGAACGACAGTATGGCTACACCTTC. This gives the protein CASSYERQYGYTF. This chain uses TRBV6-6 with TRBJ1-2; D is possibly TRBD1 (5 bases). The CDR3 runs to 13 residues. V was clipped by 2 bases and J by 5 bases, with 9 bases between them. CDR1 is MNHNY, CDR2 SVGAGI, per germline (reference sequence).

This chain connects TRBV7-9 to TRBJ1-1, with a weak D call TRBD1 (6 bases). The CDR3 contains 16 residues. Between the trimmed V and J ends, which lost 5 bases and 5 bases, there was a span of 21 bases. CDR1 and CDR2 from the germline V gene are SEHNR and FQNEAQ (reference sequence). CDR3 sequence reads: CASSPYLFQGQTEAFF. The CDR3, as DNA: TGTGCCAGCAGCCCCTACCTTTTTCAGGGACAAACTGAAGCTTTCTTT.

The V call is TRBV20-1, the J call TRBJ1-6; the match to TRBD1 covers 10 bases. This CDR3 has 11 amino acids. V dropped 6 bases and J dropped 18; count of bases not matched to a gene: 8. Germline V gene sequence: CDR1 DFQATT, CDR2 SNEGSKA (reference sequence). As DNA, the CDR3 is TGCAGTGCACCCAGGGACAGGGGAACCCACTTT. Its translation is CSAPRDRGTHF.

This sequence joins TRBV29-1 and TRBJ1-1; D is unresolved. V was pared by 0 bases and J by 5 bases, with 7 bases between. This CDR3 is 12 amino acids long. Germline-derived CDR1 and CDR2 are SQVTM and ANQGSEA. The chain's CDR3 is CSVEDLRTEAFF. As DNA, the CDR3 is TGCAGCGTTGAAGATCTTCGGACTGAAGCTTTCTTT.

The chain is built from TRBV10-3 and TRBJ2-3; 12 nucleotides match TRBD2. This CDR3 spans 15 amino acids. V trimming: 10 bases; J trimming: 2 bases; junction bases outside the gene matches: 7. Per the germline V gene, CDR1 is ENHRY and CDR2 is SYGVKD. The CDR3 coding sequence is TGTGCCACCTTGACTAGCGGGGGCCTCACAGATACGCAGTATTTT. Translated, it gives CATLTSGGLTDTQYF.

V is TRBV28 and J is TRBJ1-6; TRBD1 matches 10 bases. Germline V lookup: CDR1 MDHEN, CDR2 SYDVKM. The junction had 8 bases not matched to a gene; V was cut back by 5 bases and J by 10 bases. This CDR3 is 15 amino acids long. The DNA for the CDR3 is TGTGCCAGCAGTCCCGGGACAGGGGAACTCTCACCCCTCCACTTT. This translates into CASSPGTGELSPLHF.

The gene calls are TRBV6-5 and TRBJ2-7; possible D gene TRBD2, 5 bases. V was pared by 0 bases and J by 6 bases, with 15 bases between. This CDR3 contains 15 residues. The germline CDR1 and CDR2 sequences are MNHEY and SVGAGI. CDR3 in DNA: TGTGCCAGCAGTTACTCCGACTGGTCTCGGGGCGAGCAGTACTTC. Its protein is CASSYSDWSRGEQYF.

The chain combines TRBV6-5 with TRBJ2-7; tentatively, D is TRBD2 (6 bases). This CDR3 is 15 amino acids long. Germline V gene data show CDR1 as MNHEY and CDR2 as SVGAGI. V lost 2 bases and J lost 2, with 13 bases in between. The CDR3, as DNA: TGTGCCAGCAGTTACGGCGGGACGGCAACCTACGAGCAGTACTTC. It codes for CASSYGGTATYEQYF.

The chain joins TRBV4-1 to TRBJ2-1, with 7 positions matching TRBD2. The CDR3 is 10 amino acids. Germline-derived CDR1 and CDR2 are MGHRA and YSYEKL. The ends lost 5 bases at V and 12 bases at J; junction bases unmatched: 1. The CDR3 DNA reads as TGCGCCAGCAGCGGGGAGGGGCAGTTCTTC. Translated: CASSGEGQFF.

The chain combines TRBV6-5 with TRBJ2-7, with a possible D match to TRBD2 (5 bases). Germline V gene data show CDR1 as MNHEY and CDR2 as SVGAGI. Between the trimmed V and J ends, which lost 1 base and 2 bases, there was a span of 12 bases. The CDR3 length is 15 residues. The CDR3 DNA reads TGTGCCAGCAGTTACTATCGAGAGGGTCCCTACGAGCAGTACTTC. Amino acids: CASSYYREGPYEQYF.

The rearrangement uses TRBV19 and TRBJ2-1; 11 bases agree with TRBD1. CDR3 length equals 14 residues. Germline lookup yields CDR1 LNHDA and CDR2 SQIVND (reference sequence). J was trimmed by 12 bases and V by 6 bases; bases with no gene match: 10. For the CDR3, the DNA is TGTGCCAGTAGCCCCCGGACAGGGGGCTTGGGGCAGTTCTTC. Translation: CASSPRTGGLGQFF.

The chain joins TRBV9 to TRBJ2-3; 10 positions agree with TRBD2. The germline CDR1 and CDR2 sequences are SGDLS and YYNGEE. After removal of 2 bases from V and 2 bases from J, the junction contained 8 bases not matched to a gene. CDR3 length: 17 residues. This CDR3 is CASSVLSSGGDTDTQYF. CDR3 DNA sequence: TGTGCCAGCAGCGTCCTATCTAGCGGGGGTGACACAGATACGCAGTATTTT. Full variable domain (outside the CDR3, taken from reference TRBV9 and TRBJ2-3): DSGVTQTPKHLITATGQRVTLRCSPRSGDLSVYWYQQSLDQGLQFLIQYYNGEERAKGNILERFSAQQFPDLHSELNLSSLELGDSALYFCASSVLSSGGDTDTQYFGPGTRLTVL.

This clone was picked up a small number of times. V gene TRBV5-1 combines with J gene TRBJ1-6; D remains ambiguous. Trimming stripped 4 bases from V and 0 bases from J, with 11 bases between. From germline, CDR1 is SGHRS and CDR2 YFSETQ. The CDR3 has 16 amino acids. CDR3 region: CASSLGPSSYNSPLHF. In DNA form, the CDR3 reads TGCGCCAGCAGCCTCGGACCTAGCTCCTATAATTCACCCCTCCACTTT.

The chain is built from TRBV5-8 and TRBJ1-1; D unclear. Trimming removed 1 base at V and 1 base at J, with 5 bases between. This CDR3 region has 13 residues. The germline V gene encodes CDR1 SGHTS and CDR2 YDEGEE. CDR3 DNA: TGTGCCAGCAGCTTGAGGAGGAACACTGAAGCTTTCTTT. This gives the protein CASSLRRNTEAFF.

The V call is TRBV5-1, the J call TRBJ1-1, with D tentatively TRBD1 (5 bases). Trimming cost V 4 bases and J 2 bases, with 15 bases left between them. Looked up from germline, CDR1 is SGHRS and CDR2 is YFSETQ. The CDR3 spans 15 residues. CDR3 in DNA: TGCGCCAGCAGCGGCGAGGGACGAACTAACACTGAAGCTTTCTTT. It yields the protein CASSGEGRTNTEAFF.

The rearrangement uses TRBV7-9 and TRBJ1-4; D gene unclear. V was pared by 1 base and J by 8 bases, with 11 bases between. The V gene's germline CDR1 is SEHNR and CDR2 FQNEAQ (reference sequence). CDR3 length: 14 amino acids. Here the CDR3 reads CASSLGAAGEKLFF. The CDR3 DNA reads TGTGCCAGCAGCTTAGGAGCAGCCGGGGAAAAACTGTTTTTT.

The CDR3 region has the DNA TGTGCCAGCAGCCCGCTGAGCGGCACTGAAGCTTTCTTT. This encodes CASSPLSGTEAFF. The genes are TRBV5-6 and TRBJ1-1; D uncertain. The V gene lost 4 bases and the J gene lost 4 bases, with 11 bases spanning the gap. This CDR3 contains 13 residues. Germline CDR1 and CDR2: SGHDT and YYEEEE.